Listed here are 23 T cell receptor beta chains from one sample, sequenced in a study of Graves' ophthalmopathy and Graves' hyperthyroidism. Amplified TCR beta CDR3 regions were obtained using RNA transcripts as template. Amplification began with first-round RT-PCR using HTBI primers, then second-round multiplex PCR was performed. Each CDR3 protein is one row after TCRdb ran MiXCR on the multiplex PCR reads. The sample yields hundreds of thousands of distinct CDR3 sequences, about 20% seen once. The sequenced material came from peripheral blood. These receptor sequences come from a woman in her late teens or twenties with stable Graves' hyperthyroidism. Some clones in this sample may be carry-over from other donors' samples.

This clonotype showed up many times. The chain employs TRBV6-5 and TRBJ2-7; TRBD1 might be the D (6 bases). V lost 4 bases to trimming and J lost 2 bases, with 12 bases between them. There are 14 residues in the CDR3. The germline V gene has CDR1 MNHEY and CDR2 SVGAGI. The CDR3 nucleotides are TGTGCCAGCAGTTCCAAAGGGGGTACCTACGAGCAGTACTTC. Translated: CASSSKGGTYEQYF.

At least ten counts were recorded for this clonotype. The chain couples TRBV9 to TRBJ2-2, with D maybe TRBD2 (5 bases). V lost 4 bases and J 5 bases, leaving 18 bases between the germline ends. Germline V gives CDR1 SGDLS, CDR2 YYNGEE. The length of the CDR3 is 16 residues. The CDR3 nucleotides are TGTGCCAGCAGCTTTTTGCAGGCCGCGGGTACCGGGGAGCTGTTTTTT. As protein: CASSFLQAAGTGELFF.

In its sample, this clonotype was seen many times. The rearrangement uses TRBV6-1 and TRBJ2-7, with D tentatively TRBD1 (6 bases). The CDR3 spans 13 residues. Germline V gene data show CDR1 as MNHNS and CDR2 as SASEGT. Trimming removed 8 bases at V and 3 bases at J, with 14 bases between. The CDR3 nucleotides read TGTGCCAGCTCTCCCAGGGGTCACTACGAGCAGTACTTC. It translates to CASSPRGHYEQYF.

There are a few counts of this clonotype. The chain recombines TRBV12-3 or TRBV12-4 with TRBJ2-5; no clear D. The V end was cut by 3 bases, the J end by 4 bases, with 15 bases between. The CDR3 has 15 amino acids. In DNA, the CDR3 is TGTGCCAGCAGTTTTAACCAATTGGGCCCAGAGACCCAGTACTTC. Translating gives CASSFNQLGPETQYF.

This clonotype was seen ten or more times. DNA of the CDR3: TGTGCCAGCAGCGCCAGGGGGTCCGAATACGGCTACACCTTC. This translates into CASSARGSEYGYTF. The rearrangement uses TRBV7-2 and TRBJ1-2; 7 bases align to TRBD1. The CDR3 is 14 residues long. The ends lost 5 bases at V and 8 bases at J; junction bases unmatched: 11. Germline V CDR1 and CDR2: SGHTA, FQGNSA.

This clonotype was seen at least ten times. V gene TRBV20-1 combines with J gene TRBJ1-3; 11 bases are shared with TRBD1. Germline CDR1 is DFQATT and CDR2 is SNEGSKA (reference sequence). The V segment lost 6 bases and the J segment 5 bases; nucleotides outside the gene matches: 9. This CDR3 comprises 15 residues. DNA of the CDR3: TGCAGTGCGCAGAGGGGACAGGGGGGTAGAAACACCATATATTTT. Translating it yields CSAQRGQGGRNTIYF.

The chain combines TRBV20-1 with TRBJ1-1; 9 bases agree with TRBD1. V dropped 5 bases and J dropped 6; count of bases not matched to a gene: 13. The germline CDR1 and CDR2 sequences are DFQATT and SNEGSKA (reference sequence). CDR3 size: 15 residues. The CDR3 protein is CSAQSGTGYVAEAFF. CDR3 DNA sequence: TGCAGTGCTCAGTCCGGGACAGGGTATGTGGCTGAAGCTTTCTTT.

In its sample, this clonotype was seen a few times. The chain carries TRBV20-1 and TRBJ2-7; D is perhaps TRBD1 (6 bases). The CDR3 is made up of 13 amino acids. CDR1 is DFQATT, CDR2 SNEGSKA, per germline (reference sequence). The V end was cut by 3 bases, the J end by 3 bases, with 12 bases between. Here the CDR3 reads CSARGDTDYEQYF. Here the CDR3 DNA reads TGCAGTGCTAGGGGGGACACCGACTACGAGCAGTACTTC.

The CDR3 here is CATSGGGDQETQYF. Written as DNA, the CDR3 is TGTGCCACCAGCGGGGGGGGGGATCAAGAGACCCAGTACTTC. V and J are TRBV15 and TRBJ2-5; 7 bases map to TRBD2. The length of the CDR3 is 14 residues. With V trimmed by 5 bases and J by 2 bases, 5 bases remained unmatched. Germline loops: CDR1 LNHNV, CDR2 YYDKDF (reference sequence).

J is TRBJ2-7 and V is TRBV7-9; no reliable D call. Trimming removed 1 base at V and 5 bases at J, with 12 bases between. The CDR3 is made up of 14 amino acids. Per germline, CDR1 SEHNR and CDR2 FQNEAQ (reference sequence). In DNA, the CDR3 is TGTGCCAGCAGCTTAGTCTTGCCTGGCAACGAGCAGTACTTC. This translates into CASSLVLPGNEQYF.

This clonotype was found many times. The V and J genes are TRBV18 and TRBJ1-5, with TRBD1 matching 10 bases. CDR3 size: 16 residues. After removal of 6 bases from V and 3 bases from J, the junction contained 8 bases not matched to a gene. The V gene's germline CDR1 is KGHSH and CDR2 LQKENI. CDR3 in DNA: TGTGCCAGCTCCCTTGACAGGGGGCGAGTCAATCAGCCCCAGCATTTT. It encodes CASSLDRGRVNQPQHF.

This clonotype was counted at least ten times. The CDR3 DNA reads TGTGCCGGAGGATCGGCAGGGGGCATGGAGACCCAGTACTTC. Amino acid sequence: CAGGSAGGMETQYF. The chain carries TRBV6-1 and TRBJ2-5; 8 bases line up with TRBD1. V lost 11 bases, J lost 5 bases, and 13 bases stayed unmatched. The CDR3 has 14 residues. Germline V gives CDR1 MNHNS, CDR2 SASEGT.

This clonotype was seen many times. The CDR3: CSLHSGGSTEAFF. As DNA, the CDR3 is TGCAGTCTCCACTCGGGGGGGAGCACTGAAGCTTTCTTT. The chain employs TRBV20-1 and TRBJ1-1; weak D call: TRBD1 (5 bases). CDR1 and CDR2 (germline): DFQATT, SNEGSKA (reference sequence). The germline V and J ends were trimmed by 8 bases and 4 bases, with 17 bases remaining between them. The CDR3 spans 13 residues.

In its sample, this clonotype was seen a few times. The gene calls are TRBV3-1 and TRBJ1-3; D is ambiguous. Germline V gives CDR1 LGHDT, CDR2 YNNKEL (reference sequence). The length of the CDR3 is 16 residues. V lost 1 base and J lost 8, with 18 bases in between. CDR3 loop: CASSQVPTSPGDTIYF. DNA for the CDR3: TGTGCCAGCAGCCAAGTCCCGACATCACCTGGTGACACCATATATTTT.

With respect to this clonotype: The limits of the CDR3 on the DNA are not certain, so only TCRdb's listed CDR3 is given. The V gene is TRBV29-1, the J gene TRBJ2-4; the D call of TRBD2 is as the table states it, not checked on the DNA. With termini counted, the CDR3 has 13 amino acids. Per germline, CDR1 SQVTM and CDR2 ANQGSEA. The CDR3: CSVAGGTKNIKYF.

This clonotype was seen many times. The CDR3 DNA is TGTGCTAGTGGTTTTGGCCTGTCGCTTTCCACTGAAGCTTTCTTT. This translates into CASGFGLSLSTEAFF. The chain uses TRBV12-5 and TRBJ1-1; unclear D gene. Looked up from germline, CDR1 is LGHNT and CDR2 is FRNRAP. V was shortened by 3 bases and J by 4 bases, with 15 bases between the two germline ends. The CDR3 is 15 residues long.

This clonotype was found many times. J is TRBJ1-2 and V is TRBV28; D is unclear. In germline, CDR1 is MDHEN, CDR2 SYDVKM. The V end was cut by 4 bases, the J end by 1 base, with 10 bases between. The CDR3 loop spans 14 amino acids. CDR3 DNA: TGTGCCAGCAGTTACATGGGGAGTAACTATGGCTACACCTTC. It specifies CASSYMGSNYGYTF.

This clonotype was recorded once. In this CDR3 the conserved last residue, phenylalanine or tryptophan, is missing, so a read error is likely. The V and J genes are TRBV12-3 or TRBV12-4 and TRBJ2-7; the match to TRBD1 covers 10 bases. The V segment lost 5 bases and the J segment 3 bases; nucleotides outside the gene matches: 4. CDR3 length equals 14 residues. CDR3 nucleotides: TGTGCCAGCAGTCCGCGGGACAGGGGCTACGAGCAGTACTGC. Its translation: CASSPRDRGYEQYC.

The J gene is TRBJ1-1, the V gene TRBV27, with TRBD1 matching over 9 bases. The germline gives CDR1 MNHEY, CDR2 SMNVEV (reference sequence). With 4 bases clipped from V and 5 bases from J, the junction kept 14 bases outside the gene matches. The CDR3 totals 17 residues. The CDR3 loop is CASSSEGYGQGRTEAFF. CDR3 sequence (DNA): TGTGCCAGCAGTTCCGAGGGGTATGGACAGGGGAGGACTGAAGCTTTCTTT.

The chain recombines TRBV7-4 with TRBJ2-7; D remains ambiguous. Germline CDR1 SGHVT, CDR2 SQSDAQ. This CDR3 is 16 amino acids long. The V and J ends lost 1 base and 4 bases respectively, with 17 bases between them. CDR3 DNA sequence: TGTGCCAGCAGCTTAGTAGAGAGAGCGTACCCTTACGAGCAGTACTTC. Translation: CASSLVERAYPYEQYF.

The chain carries TRBV7-8 and TRBJ2-7; 9 bases map to TRBD1. Trimming at V came to 5 bases and at J to 6 bases, leaving 8 bases not matched to a gene. The CDR3 covers 14 residues. The germline CDR1 and CDR2 sequences are SGHVS and FQNEAQ. CDR3 sequence: CASSVNRGRLEQYF. The CDR3 DNA reads as TGTGCCAGCAGCGTTAACAGGGGGCGTCTCGAGCAGTACTTC. The complete variable domain, with remaining parts taken from reference TRBV7-8 and TRBJ2-7, reads GAGVSQSPRYKVAKRGQDVALRCDPISGHVSLFWYQQALGQGPEFLTYFQNEAQLDKSGLPSDRFFAERPEGSVSTLKIQRTQQEDSAVYLCASSVNRGRLEQYFGPGTRLTVT.

V is TRBV19 and J is TRBJ2-7; no clear D gene. From germline, CDR1 is LNHDA and CDR2 SQIVND (reference sequence). The CDR3 covers 14 residues. Trimming removed 5 bases from V and 1 base from J, with 12 bases in between. The CDR3 sequence is CASSSAEMSYEQYF. The CDR3 bases are TGTGCCAGTAGTTCGGCAGAGATGTCCTACGAGCAGTACTTC.

This clonotype was seen ten or more times. The chain has TRBV6-1 and TRBJ2-2; TRBD1 matches at 9 bases. The CDR3 runs to 15 residues. The junction had 0 bases not matched to a gene; V was cut back by 1 base and J by 3 bases. The germline V gene has CDR1 MNHNS and CDR2 SASEGT. The CDR3, as DNA: TGTGCCAGCAGTGAAGGGACAGGGGACACCGGGGAGCTGTTTTTT. Protein product: CASSEGTGDTGELFF.